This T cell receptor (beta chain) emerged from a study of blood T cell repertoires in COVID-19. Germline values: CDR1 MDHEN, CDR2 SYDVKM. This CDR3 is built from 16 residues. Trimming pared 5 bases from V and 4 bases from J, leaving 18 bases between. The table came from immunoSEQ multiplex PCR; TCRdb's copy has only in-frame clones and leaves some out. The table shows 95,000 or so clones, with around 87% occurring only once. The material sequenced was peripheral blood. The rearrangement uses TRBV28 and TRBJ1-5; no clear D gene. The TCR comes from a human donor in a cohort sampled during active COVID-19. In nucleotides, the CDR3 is TGTGCCAGCAGTCTCACGTCCGGGATACAAAATCAGCCCCAGCATTTT. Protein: CASSLTSGIQNQPQHF.